Listed below are T cell receptor beta chains from one sample, sequenced in a study of memory CD4+ T cells and cytomegalovirus serostatus. Sequenced by immunoSEQ multiplex PCR; TCRdb stores in-frame clones only, minus some. Here the sample spans some 87,000 clones, 75% to 85% being singletons. Sequenced input: memory CD4+ T cells from blood. The receptors were gathered from an adult in good health and CMV-seropositive. The CDR3 runs from the conserved cysteine through the conserved F or W. The D gene is left open where the match is weak. The size entry is marked missing in some rows and otherwise reads once, few, many or a size class.

v_call	d_call	clone_size	j_call	cdr3_nt	cdr3_aa
TRBV6-5	.	once	TRBJ2-1	TGTGCCAGCAGTTATGGCGGAATCTACAATGAGCAGTTCTTC	CASSYGGIYNEQFF
TRBV29-1	TRBD1	.	TRBJ1-1	TGCAGCGTTGTTACAGGGGCGGGGAACACTGAAGCTTTCTTT	CSVVTGAGNTEAFF
TRBV7-3	TRBD2	.	TRBJ2-5	TGTGCCAGCAGCTTAACAGCCAGGACTAGCGGGAGAGGGGTTCAAGAGACCCAGTACTTC	CASSLTARTSGRGVQETQYF
TRBV4-3	TRBD1	.	TRBJ1-2	TGCGCCAGCAGCCAACGGGACAGGGGGGATATTTATGGCTACACCTTC	CASSQRDRGDIYGYTF
TRBV15	.	.	TRBJ2-3	TGTGCCACCAGCAGTGGGTTGGGCACAGATACGCAGTATTTT	CATSSGLGTDTQYF
TRBV11-2	.	.	TRBJ2-3	TGTGCCAGCAGCGCCACTAGCTTTGAGCAGTATTTT	CASSATSFEQYF
TRBV4-3	.	.	TRBJ2-1	TGCGCCAGCAGCCCGCATCGCGGGGTATCCTACAATGAGCAGTTCTTC	CASSPHRGVSYNEQFF
TRBV11-2	.	.	TRBJ2-3	TGTGCCAGCAGCCTATGGGGGAGCACAGATACGCAGTATTTT	CASSLWGSTDTQYF
TRBV29-1	.	.	TRBJ1-1	TGCAGCGTTGAAGTTTCGCGGGGAGTACAAGCTTTCTTT	CSVEVSRGVQAFF
TRBV28	.	few	TRBJ1-1	TGTGCCAGCAGAAGGGCCGGGACACTGAACACTGAAGCTTTCTTT	CASRRAGTLNTEAFF
TRBV18	TRBD1	.	TRBJ1-4	TGTGCCAGCTCACGCGGGACAGGGGGAACTAATGAAAAACTGTTTTTT	CASSRGTGGTNEKLFF
TRBV6-4	.	.	TRBJ1-4	TGTGCCAGCAGGACAGTCACTAATGAAAAACTGTTTTTT	CASRTVTNEKLFF
TRBV5-4	.	many	TRBJ2-3	TGTGCCAGCAGTCGGGCAGGAGCTAGCACAGATACGCAGTATTTT	CASSRAGASTDTQYF
TRBV11-3	.	.	TRBJ2-1	TGTGCCAGCAGCTTAGATAGCGGTATCGCCGGGGTAGGAGAGCAGTTCTTC	CASSLDSGIAGVGEQFF
TRBV5-4	TRBD2	few	TRBJ2-2	TGTGCCAGCAGCTTGGGTGCGAGCGGGAGGGCCTGGACCGGGGAGCTGTTTTTT	CASSLGASGRAWTGELFF
TRBV6-1	.	.	TRBJ1-2	TGTGCCAGCAGGCTTTTAACACGGAACTATGGCTACACCTTC	CASRLLTRNYGYTF
TRBV27	TRBD1	.	TRBJ1-2	TGTGCCAGCACCGGACAGAGACAGGGGGCGACTTTAGGCTATGGCTACACCTTC	CASTGQRQGATLGYGYTF